Below are 22 T cell receptor beta chains sequenced from a single sample in a study of siplizumab effects on memory and regulatory T cells. Sequencing was performed with immunoSEQ multiplex PCR; in TCRdb, only in-frame clones are kept and a portion is missing. The profile shows roughly 75,000 clones, roughly 93% of them singletons. Sequences were obtained from CD8+ T cells sorted from blood. The receptors were gathered from a human donor in good health.

The genes are TRBV9 and TRBJ2-5; 7 bases line up with TRBD2. Germline values: CDR1 SGDLS, CDR2 YYNGEE. J gave up 4 bases and V 4 bases, and 13 bases lay outside the gene matches. The CDR3 is 16 amino acids. CDR3: CASSPEGGFGGETQYF. As DNA, the CDR3 is TGTGCCAGCAGCCCCGAGGGAGGGTTCGGTGGAGAGACCCAGTACTTC.

The rearrangement links TRBV10-2 to TRBJ1-5; D unclear. In germline, CDR1 is WSHSY, CDR2 SAAADI. The length of the CDR3 is 14 residues. V was cut by 6 bases and J by 1 base, with 10 bases left in between. The CDR3 DNA sequence: TGCGCCAGCAGGCCCTATGGGAGCAATCAGCCCCAGCATTTT. Encoded protein: CASRPYGSNQPQHF.

V and J are TRBV9 and TRBJ2-2; D is unresolved. Deletions cut 4 bases from V and 4 bases from J, with 14 bases between. The CDR3 extends over 15 amino acids. The germline V gene encodes CDR1 SGDLS and CDR2 YYNGEE. CDR3 bases: TGTGCCAGCAGCTCCCTAGACCGTTCCACCGGGGAGCTGTTTTTT. Amino acids: CASSSLDRSTGELFF.

This clone was detected once. This chain uses TRBV5-1 with TRBJ1-6; TRBD1 aligns across 8 bases. This CDR3 comprises 14 residues. CDR1 SGHRS and CDR2 YFSETQ come from the germline V gene. Trimming at V came to 3 bases and at J to 5 bases, leaving 1 base not matched to a gene. Here the CDR3 reads CASSSQGDNSPLHF. CDR3 bases: TGCGCCAGCAGCTCACAGGGGGATAATTCACCCCTCCACTTT.

The genes are TRBV9 and TRBJ2-3; D may match TRBD1 or TRBD2 (7 bases each). The CDR3 covers 13 residues. V was clipped by 4 bases and J by 6 bases, with 12 bases between them. Germline CDR1 is SGDLS and CDR2 is YYNGEE. Written as DNA, the CDR3 is TGTGCCAGCAGCCCAGGGGGGGGCGATACGCAGTATTTT. Protein sequence: CASSPGGGDTQYF.

The gene calls are TRBV19 and TRBJ1-5; TRBD1 aligns across 9 bases. The V gene's germline CDR1 is LNHDA and CDR2 SQIVND (reference sequence). V lost 4 bases, J lost 4 bases, and 5 bases stayed unmatched. The length of the CDR3 is 15 residues. The CDR3 DNA is TGTGCCAGTAGTACAACAGGGGGCGGTAATCAGCCCCAGCATTTT. This codes for CASSTTGGGNQPQHF.

This clone was found once. The chain is built from TRBV27 and TRBJ2-1; a weak D match, TRBD2 (7 bases). With 5 bases removed from V and 4 bases from J, the gap between germline ends came to 12 bases. This CDR3 has 14 residues. Germline V gene lookup returns CDR1 MNHEY and CDR2 SMNVEV (reference sequence). CDR3: CASSRGAGYNEQFF. CDR3 bases: TGTGCCAGCAGTCGGGGGGCAGGGTACAATGAGCAGTTCTTC.

CDR3 nucleotide sequence: TGTGCCAGCAGTGAAAGGCAGCCGTCTAACTATGGCTACACCTTC. Its protein product is CASSERQPSNYGYTF. The gene calls are TRBV6-1 and TRBJ1-2; no reliable D call. V dropped 2 bases and J dropped 0 bases, with 10 bases sitting between them. This CDR3 is built from 15 residues. Germline CDR1 and CDR2: MNHNS and SASEGT.

The J gene is TRBJ1-1, the V gene TRBV20-1; D remains unclear. Trimming took off 3 bases at V and 4 bases at J, with 3 bases between the two ends. The CDR3 covers 10 residues. CDR1 is DFQATT and CDR2 is SNEGSKA in the germline V gene (reference sequence). The CDR3 DNA follows: TGCAGTGCTAGGAGCACTGAAGCTTTCTTT. This codes for CSARSTEAFF.

The rearrangement joins TRBV10-2 to TRBJ2-5, with 9 bases identical to TRBD2. Losses at the gene ends were 6 bases for V and 1 base for J; bases not matched to a gene: 6. The CDR3 is made up of 15 amino acids. The germline V gene has CDR1 WSHSY and CDR2 SAAADI. This CDR3 is CASRESSGGQETQYF. The CDR3 region has the DNA TGCGCCAGCAGGGAGAGTAGCGGGGGCCAAGAGACCCAGTACTTC.

The chain employs TRBV28 and TRBJ1-1, with a possible D match to TRBD1 (6 bases). CDR1 is MDHEN and CDR2 is SYDVKM in the germline V gene. CDR3 length: 14 amino acids. V lost 3 bases to trimming and J lost 5 bases, with 13 bases between them. The CDR3 nucleotides are TGTGCCAGCAGTTTCGGACAGCCGAGAACTGAAGCTTTCTTT. It translates to CASSFGQPRTEAFF.

The rearrangement uses TRBV4-1 and TRBJ1-1; D gene ambiguous. This CDR3 has 15 amino acids. Germline lookup yields CDR1 MGHRA and CDR2 YSYEKL. The germline V and J ends were trimmed by 4 bases and 1 base, with 13 bases remaining between them. The CDR3 sequence: CASSPAGIGNTEAFF. CDR3 coding DNA: TGCGCCAGCAGCCCGGCCGGCATCGGGAACACTGAAGCTTTCTTT.

This chain joins TRBV9 and TRBJ1-6; D remains ambiguous. Per germline, CDR1 SGDLS and CDR2 YYNGEE. V was shortened by 4 bases and J by 2 bases, with 13 bases between the two germline ends. The CDR3 is made up of 16 amino acids. The CDR3 here is CASSLGLSPYNSPLHF. The CDR3 nucleotides read TGTGCCAGCAGCTTAGGACTGAGTCCCTATAATTCACCCCTCCACTTT.

The V call is TRBV11-1, the J call TRBJ2-1; D may be TRBD2 (5 bases). Trimming pared 3 bases from V and 10 bases from J, leaving 19 bases between. Germline V gene data show CDR1 as SGHAT and CDR2 as FQDESV (reference sequence). The CDR3 is made up of 15 amino acids. CDR3 protein: CASSLQAGLGKEQFF. Written as DNA, the CDR3 is TGTGCCAGCAGCTTGCAGGCGGGCCTCGGCAAGGAGCAGTTCTTC. Together with reference TRBV11-1 and TRBJ2-1, the CDR3 gives the full variable domain: EAEVAQSPRYKITEKSQAVAFWCDPISGHATLYWYRQILGQGPELLVQFQDESVVDDSQLPKDRFSAERLKGVDSTLKIQPAELGDSAMYLCASSLQAGLGKEQFFGPGTRLTVL.

The table lists this clone with a count of one. Written as DNA, the CDR3 is TGTGCCAGCAGCTTGGTATTCGGTGGCGTGGGCCACTACGAGCAGTACTTC. It translates to CASSLVFGGVGHYEQYF. This chain uses TRBV5-6 with TRBJ2-7; D unresolved. V lost 0 bases to trimming and J lost 3 bases, with 19 bases between them. The CDR3 totals 17 residues. In germline, CDR1 is SGHDT, CDR2 YYEEEE.

The J gene is TRBJ2-1, the V gene TRBV19, with 9 nucleotides matching TRBD1. The CDR3 totals 15 residues. V trimming: 4 bases; J trimming: 5 bases; junction bases outside the gene matches: 6. Germline values: CDR1 LNHDA, CDR2 SQIVND (reference sequence). This chain's CDR3 is CASSRGQGLDNEQFF. The CDR3 nucleotides read TGTGCCAGTAGTAGGGGACAGGGTTTGGACAATGAGCAGTTCTTC. The full variable domain, in which reference TRBV19 and TRBJ2-1 provide the parts outside the CDR3, is DGGITQSPKYLFRKEGQNVTLSCEQNLNHDAMYWYRQDPGQGLRLIYYSQIVNDFQKGDIAEGYSVSREKKESFPLTVTSAQKNPTAFYLCASSRGQGLDNEQFFGPGTRLTVL.

CDR3 DNA sequence: TGTGCCAGTGGCGAGGGGGCCCCAGATACGCAGTATTTT. This translates into CASGEGAPDTQYF. The chain couples TRBV9 to TRBJ2-3; 7 bases match TRBD1. The V and J ends lost 8 bases and 4 bases, in that order; junction bases with no gene match: 7. This CDR3 region has 13 residues. The germline V gene encodes CDR1 SGDLS and CDR2 YYNGEE.

This chain links TRBV5-5 with TRBJ2-6, with a weak D call TRBD2 (5 bases). The germline V and J ends were trimmed by 1 base and 3 bases, with 14 bases remaining between them. CDR3 length: 17 amino acids. The germline V gene encodes CDR1 SGHKS and CDR2 YYEKEE (reference sequence). This CDR3 is CASSLLEAGGGANVLTF. CDR3 nucleotides: TGTGCCAGCAGCTTGTTGGAGGCCGGAGGTGGGGCCAACGTCCTGACTTTC.

As DNA, the CDR3 is TGTGCCAGCAGCTTCCAGGGGGTCGAGCAGTACTTC. The encoded protein is CASSFQGVEQYF. The chain links TRBV11-1 to TRBJ2-7; 7 positions match TRBD1. Losses at the gene ends were 3 bases for V and 6 bases for J; bases not matched to a gene: 2. Looked up from germline, CDR1 is SGHAT and CDR2 is FQDESV (reference sequence). CDR3 size: 12 residues.

In this sample, this clone turned up once. V usage is TRBV6-5 and J usage is TRBJ2-1; D ambiguous. The length of the CDR3 is 15 residues. Germline V gene data show CDR1 as MNHEY and CDR2 as SVGAGI. The ends were cut back, 0 bases at V and 8 bases at J, with 14 bases in the middle. As DNA, the CDR3 is TGTGCCAGCAGTTACTCGCCGTCCACGGCGGATGAGCAGTTCTTC. Amino acid sequence: CASSYSPSTADEQFF.

The chain has TRBV5-1 and TRBJ1-4; 7 nucleotides agree with TRBD1. Looked up from germline, CDR1 is SGHRS and CDR2 is YFSETQ. Germline trimming cut 7 bases from V and 5 bases from J; bases unmatched to any gene: 8. CDR3 length equals 14 residues. CDR3 in amino acids: CASRSGGINEKLFF. DNA of the CDR3: TGCGCCAGCCGTTCAGGGGGGATCAATGAAAAACTGTTTTTT.

The chain couples TRBV6-6 to TRBJ2-5, with a weak D call TRBD2 (7 bases). The germline gives CDR1 MNHNY, CDR2 SVGAGI (reference sequence). The germline V and J ends were trimmed by 6 bases and 4 bases, with 18 bases remaining between them. The CDR3 length is 15 residues. The CDR3: CASSPVGGALETQYF. The CDR3 nucleotides read TGTGCCAGCAGCCCCGTGGGGGGGGCCTTAGAGACCCAGTACTTC.